This T cell receptor (beta chain) is drawn from a study of graft-versus-host responses after intestinal transplantation. Across the study: Isolated intestinal, liver-intestinal, or multivisceral transplants were what recipients had. All recipients got anti-thymocyte globulin induction, then tacrolimus and steroids for around three years. Study-level results: Association was observed between peak circulating GvH clone levels and early post-transplant HvG declines.

The CDR3 spans 15 residues. J lost 4 bases, V lost 1 base, and 5 bases had no gene match. Germline assignment: CDR1 SEHNR and CDR2 FQNEAQ (reference sequence). Repertoires were generated with immunoSEQ multiplex PCR, while TCRdb's copy carries only in-frame clones and drops some. The sample includes about 93,000 clones, approximately 95% of them seen just once. In regard to this clone: No antigen is known for it.

The sequence was obtained from a human donor who received an intestinal transplant. The material was unstimulated CD8+ T cells sorted from spleen or lymph node cells, obtained before intestinal transplant. V gene TRBV7-9 combines with J gene TRBJ1-2; 8 bases align to TRBD1. CDR3 protein: CASSLVGQGLYGYTF. CDR3 DNA sequence: TGTGCCAGCAGCTTAGTAGGACAGGGCCTCTATGGCTACACCTTC.